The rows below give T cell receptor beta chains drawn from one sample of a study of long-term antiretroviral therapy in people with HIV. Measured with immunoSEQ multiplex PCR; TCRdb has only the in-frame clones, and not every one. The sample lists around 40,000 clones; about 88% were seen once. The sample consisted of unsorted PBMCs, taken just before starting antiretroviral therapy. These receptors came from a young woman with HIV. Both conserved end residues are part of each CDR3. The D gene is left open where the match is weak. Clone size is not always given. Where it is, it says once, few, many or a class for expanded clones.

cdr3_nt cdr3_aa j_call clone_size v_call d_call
TGTGCCAGCAGCTCTATACTAGCGAGCTCCTACGAGCAGTACTTC CASSSILASSYEQYF TRBJ2-7 - TRBV5-6 TRBD2
TGTGCCAGCAGCGCCGGGCCTGCGGCAACATACACAGATACGCAGTATTTT CASSAGPAATYTDTQYF TRBJ2-3 - TRBV9 -
TGTGCCAGTCGGGGACAGGGGATCAAGCAGCCCCAGCATTTT CASRGQGIKQPQHF TRBJ1-5 few TRBV19 TRBD1
TGTGCCAGCAGCCCAAAGACAGGGGGCAATGGCTACACCTTC CASSPKTGGNGYTF TRBJ1-2 - TRBV11-1 TRBD1
TGCGCCAGCAGCCAGGCTACAGGGGGAGGCACTGAAGCTTTCTTT CASSQATGGGTEAFF TRBJ1-1 - TRBV4-3 TRBD1
TGTGCCAGCAGCCTCCGGGACGGGGGTAAGGTTGAGCAGTTCTTC CASSLRDGGKVEQFF TRBJ2-1 - TRBV7-3 -
TGTGCCAGCAGTCAACAGGGGGCGCACTATGGCTACACCTTC CASSQQGAHYGYTF TRBJ1-2 - TRBV27 TRBD1
TGTGCCAGCAGTGCTACCGCGAGGACTGGCGGGGAGCTGTTTTTT CASSATARTGGELFF TRBJ2-2 once TRBV7-2 -
TGCGCCAGCAGTGGGGCTGTCGGTCGCCCCGGACTAGTCAATGAGCAGTTCTTC CASSGAVGRPGLVNEQFF TRBJ2-1 - TRBV10-1 TRBD2
TGTGCCAGCACCTACCGGGGGAGGGGGACGAACGGCTACACCTTC CASTYRGRGTNGYTF TRBJ1-2 - TRBV28 -
TGTGCCAGCAGCACCCGGGAGGTCGACTACAATGAGCAGTTCTTC CASSTREVDYNEQFF TRBJ2-1 once TRBV13 TRBD2
TGTGCCAGCAGGACTAGCGGGAGAGTCTACGAGCAGTACTTC CASRTSGRVYEQYF TRBJ2-7 - TRBV27 TRBD2
TGTGCCATCAGTGCTAGCGGTCAAGAGACCCAGTACTTC CAISASGQETQYF TRBJ2-5 - TRBV10-3 TRBD2
TGTGCCAGTAGTGAACGACAGGGTGGGGAAAAACTGTTTTTT CASSERQGGEKLFF TRBJ1-4 - TRBV19 TRBD1
TGTGCCAGCAGCCCTTCCGGGCCTTTGGACAGGGGACAAGAGACCCAGTACTTC CASSPSGPLDRGQETQYF TRBJ2-5 - TRBV14 TRBD1
TGTGCCATCGAAGGACTAGCGCAACAAAACATTCAGTACTTC CAIEGLAQQNIQYF TRBJ2-4 - TRBV2 TRBD2
TGTGCCAGCATCTCCGGGGGTGGGCAGTACTTC CASISGGGQYF TRBJ2-7 - TRBV2 -
TGTGCCAGCAGCTTGACTAGCGCGGACAATGAGCAGTTCTTC CASSLTSADNEQFF TRBJ2-1 - TRBV11-2 TRBD2
TGCGCCAGCAGCCAAGATGTACGACAGGACTATGGCTACACCTTC CASSQDVRQDYGYTF TRBJ1-2 once TRBV4-3 -
TGTGCCAGCAGCCCAACTTCGGGCGGGAGGGGCAATGAGCAGTTCTTC CASSPTSGGRGNEQFF TRBJ2-1 - TRBV7-2 TRBD2
TGTGCCAGCAACCCCATGACAGGGAATTATGGCTACACCTTC CASNPMTGNYGYTF TRBJ1-2 - TRBV6-1 TRBD1
TGTGCCAGCAGCCAAGATCACTCGGCTAGCGGGAGTGTTGGGGGGGACAATGAGCAGTTCTTC CASSQDHSASGSVGGDNEQFF TRBJ2-1 once TRBV4-2 TRBD2
TGTGCCAGCAGCTTGGGGTCTCATGAGCAGTTCTTC CASSLGSHEQFF TRBJ2-1 - TRBV5-6 -
TGTGCCAGCAGTAGCGGGAGCACAGATACGCAGTATTTT CASSSGSTDTQYF TRBJ2-3 medium-sized TRBV6-4 -
TGTGCCAGCAATCTAGCGGGAAACTACGAGCAGTACTTC CASNLAGNYEQYF TRBJ2-7 - TRBV6-6 TRBD2
TGTGCCAGCAGCCACCCGGGACAGGGGTACAATGAGCAGTTCTTC CASSHPGQGYNEQFF TRBJ2-1 - TRBV7-9 TRBD1
TGCGCCAGCAGCCAAGAACTAGCGGGAAGTTTTGAGCAGTTCTTC CASSQELAGSFEQFF TRBJ2-1 - TRBV4-3 TRBD2
TGCGCCAGCAGGGGAACATCGGTCACAGATACGCAGTATTTT CASRGTSVTDTQYF TRBJ2-3 - TRBV10-1 -